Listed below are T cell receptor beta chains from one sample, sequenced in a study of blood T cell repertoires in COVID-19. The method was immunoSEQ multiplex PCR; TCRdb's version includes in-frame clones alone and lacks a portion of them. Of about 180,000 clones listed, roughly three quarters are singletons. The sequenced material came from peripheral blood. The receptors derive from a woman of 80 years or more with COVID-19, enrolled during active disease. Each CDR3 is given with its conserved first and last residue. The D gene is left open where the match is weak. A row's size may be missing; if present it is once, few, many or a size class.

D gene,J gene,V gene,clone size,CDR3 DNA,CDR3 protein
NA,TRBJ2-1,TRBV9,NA,TGTGCCAGCAGCGTAGGGGAGGATGAGCAGTTCTTC,CASSVGEDEQFF
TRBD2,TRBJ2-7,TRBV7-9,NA,TGTGCCAGCAGCTTAGGCTTCCCGGGACTAGCGGCCTACGAGCAGTACTTC,CASSLGFPGLAAYEQYF
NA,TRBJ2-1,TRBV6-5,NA,TGTGCCAGCAGTACTGGACAGACATCCTACAATGAGCAGTTCTTC,CASSTGQTSYNEQFF
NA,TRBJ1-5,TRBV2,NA,TGTGCCAGCAGGGGGGGGACCGATCAGCCCCAGCATTTT,CASRGGTDQPQHF
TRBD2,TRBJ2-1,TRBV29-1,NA,TGCAGCGTTGAAGATCCGCTAGCGGGGAGGTACAATGAGCAGTTCTTC,CSVEDPLAGRYNEQFF
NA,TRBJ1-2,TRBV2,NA,TGTGCCAGCAGTGAAACGGGTTGGCCCGGGACTAACTATGGCTACACCTTC,CASSETGWPGTNYGYTF
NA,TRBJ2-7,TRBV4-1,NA,TGCGCCAGCAGCCAAGTTGACAGATCCGAGCAGTACTTC,CASSQVDRSEQYF
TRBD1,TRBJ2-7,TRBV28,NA,TGTGCCAGCGGCCCGGGACAGGCCCCTGGGCAGTACTTC,CASGPGQAPGQYF
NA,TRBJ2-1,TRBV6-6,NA,TGTGCCAGCAGTTACTCTGTGAGCGGCTCCTACAATGAGCAGTTCTTC,CASSYSVSGSYNEQFF
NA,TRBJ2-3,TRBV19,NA,TGTGCCAGTAGTACGCGACTCTCCTTGGGAGATACGCAGTATTTT,CASSTRLSLGDTQYF
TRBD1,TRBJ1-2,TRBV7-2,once,TGTGCCAGCAGCTTAATGGGACTGGGACAGCTACATAACTATGGCTACACCTTC,CASSLMGLGQLHNYGYTF
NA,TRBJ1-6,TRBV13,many,TGTGCCAGCAGCCAACTTTCCGGACGGGGGGGACCCCTCCACTTT,CASSQLSGRGGPLHF
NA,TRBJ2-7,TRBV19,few,TGTGCCACCTCCGCCAGGGCCCCCTACGAGCAGTACTTC,CATSARAPYEQYF
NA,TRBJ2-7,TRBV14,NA,TGTGCCAGCAGCCAAGATGATCAGGTCTTACTTAGGGGGATGGATGAGCAGTACTTC,CASSQDDQVLLRGMDEQYF
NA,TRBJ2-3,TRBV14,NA,TGTGCCAGCAGCTACAGGCTCAGCACAGATACGCAGTATTTT,CASSYRLSTDTQYF
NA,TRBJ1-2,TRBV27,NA,TGTGCCAGCAGTCTTCGGACAGCAGTTGGGGGCTACACCTTC,CASSLRTAVGGYTF
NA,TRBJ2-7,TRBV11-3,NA,TGTGCCAGCAGCTTAGATCTTGGGGCTGCCGAGCAGTACTTC,CASSLDLGAAEQYF
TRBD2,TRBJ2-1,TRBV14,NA,TGTGCCAGCAGCCTAGGCGGGGGATGGAATGAGCAGTTCTTC,CASSLGGGWNEQFF
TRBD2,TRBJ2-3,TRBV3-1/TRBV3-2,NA,TGTGCCAGCAGCTCCACTAGCGGGGGGACAGATACGCAGTATTTT,CASSSTSGGTDTQYF
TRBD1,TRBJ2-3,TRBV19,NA,TGTGCCAGTAGGAAGACAGGGGTGTACCCAGATACGCAGTATTTT,CASRKTGVYPDTQYF
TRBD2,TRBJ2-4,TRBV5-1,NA,TGCGCCAGCAGCTTTGGGCCGGGGGGGACGGCCAAAAACATTCAGTACTTC,CASSFGPGGTAKNIQYF
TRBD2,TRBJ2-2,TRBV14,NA,TGTGCCAGCAGCCAATTCGCTAGCGGGATAGTCACCGGGGAGCTGTTTTTT,CASSQFASGIVTGELFF
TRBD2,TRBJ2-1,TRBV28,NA,TGTGCCAGCAGTTTCTCAACCGGGCTAGCGGGAGCTCTAGACAATGAGCAGTTCTTC,CASSFSTGLAGALDNEQFF
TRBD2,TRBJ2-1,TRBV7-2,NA,TGTGCCAGCAGCTTTAGCGGGACATACAATGAGCAGTTCTTC,CASSFSGTYNEQFF
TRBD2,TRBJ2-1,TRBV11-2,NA,TGTGCCAGCGCCCTAGCGGGAGGGCGCGATGAGCAGTTCTTC,CASALAGGRDEQFF
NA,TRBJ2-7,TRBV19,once,TGTGCCAGTAGTACCGGACAGACCTACGAGCAGTACTTC,CASSTGQTYEQYF
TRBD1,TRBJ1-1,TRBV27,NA,TGTGCCAGCAGTCTGACAGGGGGTCAGGCTGAAGCTTTCTTT,CASSLTGGQAEAFF
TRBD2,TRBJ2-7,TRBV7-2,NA,TGTGCCAGCAGCGGACGGGGGACTAGCGGGAGTAGCGAGCAGTACTTC,CASSGRGTSGSSEQYF
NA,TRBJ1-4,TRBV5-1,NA,TGCGCCAGCAGCCCCCAGGGAAATGAAAAACTGTTTTTT,CASSPQGNEKLFF
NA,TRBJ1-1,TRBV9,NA,TGTGCCAGCAGCGTAGGGGCTAATACTGAAGCTTTCTTT,CASSVGANTEAFF
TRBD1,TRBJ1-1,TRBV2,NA,TGTGCCAGCAGTGAACGCCCAACAGGGGTCACTGAAGCTTTCTTT,CASSERPTGVTEAFF
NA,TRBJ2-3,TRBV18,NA,TGTGCCAGCTCACCCCGGGGCACAGATACGCAGTATTTT,CASSPRGTDTQYF
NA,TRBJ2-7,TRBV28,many,TGTGCCAGCAGTTTAAGGCAGGGCTCCCACTACGAGCAGTACTTC,CASSLRQGSHYEQYF
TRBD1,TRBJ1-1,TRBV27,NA,TGTGCCACTCACAGGGGCGGGGGGAGCACTGAAGCTTTCTTT,CATHRGGGSTEAFF
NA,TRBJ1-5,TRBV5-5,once,TGTGCCAGCAGCTTGATACAGAGTAGCAATCAGCCCCAGCATTTT,CASSLIQSSNQPQHF
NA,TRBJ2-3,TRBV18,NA,TGTGCCAGCTCACCAGGTAGAACTAGCACAGATACGCAGTATTTT,CASSPGRTSTDTQYF
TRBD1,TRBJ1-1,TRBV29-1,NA,TGCAGCGCCTACGGACAGGCCTCTGAAGCTTTCTTT,CSAYGQASEAFF
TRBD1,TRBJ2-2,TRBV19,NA,TGTGCCAGTAGAATTTTCGGGACAGGGTTAACCGGGGAGCTGTTTTTT,CASRIFGTGLTGELFF
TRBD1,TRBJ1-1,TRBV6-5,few,TGTGCCAGCAGTTACGTTTCAGGGGGCACTGAAGCTTTCTTT,CASSYVSGGTEAFF
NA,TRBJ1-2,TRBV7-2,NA,TGTGCCAGCAGGCCAGGGGTGGACTATGGCTACACCTTC,CASRPGVDYGYTF
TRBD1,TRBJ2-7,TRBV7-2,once,TGTGCCAGCAGCGTGTCAGACAGGGAGTTGTACGAGCAGTACTTC,CASSVSDRELYEQYF
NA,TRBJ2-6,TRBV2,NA,TGTGCCAGCAGTGAGACAGCTGTCTCTGGGGCCAACGTCCTGACTTTC,CASSETAVSGANVLTF
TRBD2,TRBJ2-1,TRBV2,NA,TGTGCCAGCAGTGAGGCTAGCGGGTATGAGCAGTTCTTC,CASSEASGYEQFF
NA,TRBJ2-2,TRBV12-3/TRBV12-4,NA,TGTGCCACCAGAATAGCTGGGACCGGGGAGCTGTTTTTT,CATRIAGTGELFF
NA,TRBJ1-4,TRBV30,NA,TGTGCCTGGAGTCCCGGCCGGGCAACTAATGAAAAACTGTTTTTT,CAWSPGRATNEKLFF
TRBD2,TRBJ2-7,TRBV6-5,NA,TGTGCCAGCAGTTACTCGAGCGGGAGAAGGTACGAGCAGTACTTC,CASSYSSGRRYEQYF
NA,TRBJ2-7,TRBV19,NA,TGTGCCAGTAGTATTCTCCTTACAGTTCCCTACGAGCAGTACTTC,CASSILLTVPYEQYF
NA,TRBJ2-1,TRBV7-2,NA,TGTGCCAGCAGCTCGGAGTCTAGCTCCTACAATGAGCAGTTCTTC,CASSSESSSYNEQFF
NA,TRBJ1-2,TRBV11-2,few,TGTGCCAGCAGCCCGTTAGATTATGGCTACACCTTC,CASSPLDYGYTF
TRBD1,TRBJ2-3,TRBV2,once,TGTGCCAGCAGTGTAGCCGTGACAGGGGGCAGTACAGATACGCAGTATTTT,CASSVAVTGGSTDTQYF
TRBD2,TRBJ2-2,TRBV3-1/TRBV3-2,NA,TGTGCCAGCAGCCAAGATCCTAGCGGGGGGAACACCGGGGAGCTGTTTTTT,CASSQDPSGGNTGELFF
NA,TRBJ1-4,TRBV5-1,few,TGCGCCAGCAGCTTGGATCAGGGTTTTGAAAAACTGTTTTTT,CASSLDQGFEKLFF
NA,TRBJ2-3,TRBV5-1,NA,TGCGCCAGCCGAGAGAGACTAAGCACAGATACGCAGTATTTT,CASRERLSTDTQYF